Listed here are 25 T cell receptor beta chains from one sample, sequenced in a study of blood T cell repertoires in COVID-19. Sequenced by immunoSEQ multiplex PCR; TCRdb stores in-frame clones only, minus some. The table has around 250,000 clones, roughly 85% seen once; the top ten hold roughly 3.3%. The sample consisted of peripheral blood. The receptors originated from a woman younger than 30 with acute or convalescent COVID-19.

The rearrangement links TRBV6-2 or TRBV6-3 to TRBJ2-1; 12 bases map to TRBD2. Germline V gene lookup returns CDR1 MNHEY and CDR2 SVGEGT. The CDR3 loop spans 16 amino acids. Unmatched junction bases numbered 7, after V lost 2 bases and J lost 8 bases. The CDR3: CASSYLTSGRHDEQFF. DNA of the CDR3: TGTGCCAGCAGTTACCTCACTAGCGGGAGGCACGATGAGCAGTTCTTC.

The chain uses TRBV14 and TRBJ2-3; TRBD2 matches 13 bases. This CDR3 is built from 22 residues. The V segment lost 1 base and the J segment 3 bases; nucleotides outside the gene matches: 19. Looked up from germline, CDR1 is SGHDN and CDR2 is FVKESK. CDR3: CASSQVLGTDHGLAGATDTQYF. The CDR3 coding sequence is TGTGCCAGCAGCCAAGTCCTCGGGACAGACCACGGACTAGCGGGAGCGACAGATACGCAGTATTTT.

The V and J genes are TRBV3-1 (or the pseudogene TRBV3-2) and TRBJ2-7, with 9 bases that match TRBD1. The CDR3 loop spans 14 amino acids. CDR1 and CDR2 from the germline V gene are LGHDT and YNNKEL (reference sequence). V trimming: 6 bases; J trimming: 6 bases; junction bases outside the gene matches: 9. CDR3 sequence reads: CASSPGTGSGEQYF. Here the CDR3 DNA reads TGTGCCAGCAGTCCCGGGACAGGGTCTGGCGAGCAGTACTTC.

The chain is built from TRBV6-4 and TRBJ1-5, with a tentative D call TRBD1 (5 bases). The germline V gene has CDR1 MRHNA and CDR2 SNTAGT. V lost 7 bases and J 4 bases, leaving 11 bases between the germline ends. The CDR3 length is 13 residues. The CDR3 spells CASTHRSNQPQHF. The DNA of the CDR3 is TGTGCCAGCACTCACAGGTCGAATCAGCCCCAGCATTTT.

The chain has TRBV6-5 and TRBJ2-1; maybe TRBD2 (6 bases). Per the germline V gene, CDR1 is MNHEY and CDR2 is SVGAGI. The CDR3 extends over 14 amino acids. Trimming took off 6 bases at V and 3 bases at J, with 12 bases between the two ends. As DNA, the CDR3 is TGTGCCAGCAGCTTGGGACTCTTCTACAATGAGCAGTTCTTC. Amino acids: CASSLGLFYNEQFF.

This sequence joins TRBV27 and TRBJ2-5, with TRBD1 matching 9 bases. The V gene end was trimmed by 6 bases and the J gene end by 4 bases; junction bases not matched to a gene: 9. This CDR3 spans 15 amino acids. CDR1 and CDR2 (germline): MNHEY, SMNVEV (reference sequence). The CDR3 here is CASRLSGTGPETQYF. For the CDR3, the DNA is TGTGCCAGCAGACTTTCCGGGACAGGGCCAGAGACCCAGTACTTC.

This sequence joins TRBV12-5 and TRBJ2-5; TRBD1 matches at 9 bases. The CDR3 covers 16 residues. CDR1 and CDR2 from the germline V gene are LGHNT and FRNRAP. Trimming at V came to 0 bases and at J to 5 bases, leaving 7 bases not matched to a gene. This chain's CDR3 is CASGLVLGQGFETQYF. CDR3 in DNA: TGTGCTAGTGGTTTGGTACTTGGACAGGGGTTCGAGACCCAGTACTTC.

The chain uses TRBV19 and TRBJ1-2, with 8 bases identical to TRBD1. The germline V gene has CDR1 LNHDA and CDR2 SQIVND (reference sequence). The CDR3 has 13 amino acids. V was clipped by 7 bases and J by 4 bases; unmatched bases: 5. The CDR3, as DNA: TGTGCCAGTACTAAGACAGGGGCCTATGGCTACACCTTC. Its protein is CASTKTGAYGYTF.

Points on this clone: This same CDR3 is encoded by further DNA sequences in the sample. The chain is built from TRBV18 and TRBJ2-1; TRBD1 aligns across 7 bases. After removal of 3 bases from V and 9 bases from J, the junction contained 5 bases not matched to a gene. This CDR3 has 13 amino acids. Germline V gives CDR1 KGHSH, CDR2 LQKENI. In DNA form, the CDR3 reads TGTGCCAGCTCACCCGACAGGGTAGGTGAGCAGTTCTTC. It is translated as CASSPDRVGEQFF. The variable domain in full, completed from reference TRBV18 and TRBJ2-1, reads NAGVMQNPRHLVRRRGQEARLRCSPMKGHSHVYWYRQLPEEGLKFMVYLQKENIIDESGMPKERFSAEFPKEGPSILRIQQVVRGDSAAYFCASSPDRVGEQFFGPGTRLTVL.

This clone was seen a few times. The chain employs TRBV11-2 and TRBJ1-3; D perhaps matches TRBD1 (5 bases). CDR1 SGHAT and CDR2 FQNNGV come from the germline V gene. The CDR3 covers 15 residues. Trimming took off 1 base at V and 5 bases at J, with 12 bases between the two ends. The CDR3 protein is CASSLGGNRRNTIYF. For the CDR3, the DNA is TGTGCCAGCAGCTTAGGGGGCAACAGGAGAAACACCATATATTTT.

The chain couples TRBV28 to TRBJ2-7, with a tentative D call TRBD1 (6 bases). Between the trimmed V and J ends, which lost 1 base and 2 bases, there was a span of 18 bases. This CDR3 is 17 amino acids long. The germline CDR1 and CDR2 sequences are MDHEN and SYDVKM. CDR3 coding DNA: TGTGCCAGCAGTTTATTAGAAGACAGAGGGACACCCTACGAGCAGTACTTC. Amino acid sequence: CASSLLEDRGTPYEQYF.

This chain links TRBV19 with TRBJ1-2; 7 bases are shared with TRBD1. Germline lookup yields CDR1 LNHDA and CDR2 SQIVND (reference sequence). The ends lost 6 bases at V and 0 bases at J; junction bases unmatched: 4. CDR3 length: 14 amino acids. Here the CDR3 reads CASSRQGTNYGYTF. The CDR3 region has the DNA TGTGCCAGTAGCCGACAGGGAACTAACTATGGCTACACCTTC.

This chain uses TRBV7-9 with TRBJ2-5; 10 nucleotides align to TRBD1. This CDR3 comprises 15 residues. V trimming: 5 bases; J trimming: 7 bases; junction bases outside the gene matches: 10. CDR1 and CDR2 from the germline V gene are SEHNR and FQNEAQ (reference sequence). As DNA, the CDR3 is TGTGCCAGCAGCCCCCGGGACAGGGGAGGCTGGACCCAGTACTTC. This gives the protein CASSPRDRGGWTQYF.

The CDR3 DNA is TGTGCCAGCAGTTCCTGGACAGATGGATCTAACTATGGCTACACCTTC. This translates into CASSSWTDGSNYGYTF. The chain carries TRBV6-5 and TRBJ1-2, with D tentatively TRBD1 (6 bases). The CDR3 is made up of 16 amino acids. From germline, CDR1 is MNHEY and CDR2 SVGAGI. V lost 4 bases and J 0 bases, leaving 15 bases between the germline ends.

This clone has only one observation. The CDR3 DNA is TGTGCCAGCAGCTTAGGCCTAAACAATGAGCAGTTCTTC. This translates into CASSLGLNNEQFF. The chain uses TRBV7-2 and TRBJ2-1; no definite D call. The CDR3 has 13 residues. CDR1 and CDR2 from the germline V gene are SGHTA and FQGNSA. Deletions cut 1 base from V and 5 bases from J, with 6 bases between.

This sequence joins TRBV7-9 and TRBJ2-3, with 7 bases lining up with TRBD2. Germline V gene lookup returns CDR1 SEHNR and CDR2 FQNEAQ (reference sequence). This CDR3 comprises 16 residues. The V segment lost 4 bases and the J segment 5 bases; nucleotides outside the gene matches: 12. The CDR3 DNA is TGTGCCAGCAGCTGGGCTAGCGGCAACCAACAAGATACGCAGTATTTT. Translated: CASSWASGNQQDTQYF.

This clone occurred once. The chain employs TRBV29-1 and TRBJ2-1; TRBD1 aligns across 7 bases. The V and J ends lost 4 bases and 3 bases, in that order; junction bases with no gene match: 3. Germline V lookup: CDR1 SQVTM, CDR2 ANQGSEA. The CDR3 extends over 13 amino acids. The CDR3 region has the DNA TGCAGCGTTGGGCAGGGGGACTACAATGAGCAGTTCTTC. Protein product: CSVGQGDYNEQFF.

This chain joins TRBV2 and TRBJ2-7; 7 nucleotides align to TRBD1. Germline V gene lookup returns CDR1 SNHLY and CDR2 FYNNEI. V lost 1 base to trimming and J lost 1 base; unmatched junction nucleotides: 4. The CDR3 has 15 amino acids. The CDR3, as DNA: TGTGCCAGCAGTGAAGGCACAGGGGTGTCCTACGAGCAGTACTTC. Protein product: CASSEGTGVSYEQYF.

The V and J genes are TRBV27 and TRBJ2-2, with 7 bases fitting TRBD2. The V gene end was trimmed by 1 base and the J gene end by 0 bases; junction bases not matched to a gene: 5. The CDR3 is 17 amino acids. The germline V gene encodes CDR1 MNHEY and CDR2 SMNVEV (reference sequence). The CDR3 spells CASSLLWGGPNTGELFF. The CDR3 nucleotides read TGTGCCAGCAGTTTATTGTGGGGAGGGCCGAACACCGGGGAGCTGTTTTTT.

This clone was found once. This chain links TRBV4-3 with TRBJ1-2; D possibly corresponds to TRBD1 (5 bases). CDR3 length: 15 residues. Trimming cost V 0 bases and J 8 bases, with 16 bases left between them. From germline, CDR1 is LGHNA and CDR2 YSLEER. The CDR3 sequence is CASSQDLVRAGGYTF. CDR3 DNA: TGCGCCAGCAGCCAAGATTTAGTCAGGGCCGGGGGCTACACCTTC.

The count of this clone is one. The chain uses TRBV30 and TRBJ1-5; 7 bases fit TRBD1. This CDR3 region has 13 residues. Trimming took 5 bases from V and 3 from J; bases not matched to a gene: 4. Germline-derived CDR1 and CDR2 are GTSNPN and SVGIG (reference sequence). CDR3 nucleotides: TGTGCCTGGCAGGGACAGCCCAATCAGCCCCAGCATTTT. Amino acids: CAWQGQPNQPQHF. Supplemented by reference TRBV30 and TRBJ1-5, the full variable domain reads SQTIHQWPATLVQPVGSPLSLECTVEGTSNPNLYWYRQAAGRGLQLLFYSVGIGQISSEVPQNLSASRPQDRQFILSSKKLLLSDSGFYLCAWQGQPNQPQHFGDGTRLSIL.

This chain uses TRBV10-2 with TRBJ2-5, with 9 bases fitting TRBD2. This CDR3 region has 14 residues. The V and J ends lost 6 bases and 2 bases, in that order; junction bases with no gene match: 4. Looked up from germline, CDR1 is WSHSY and CDR2 is SAAADI. The CDR3 here is CASRGLAGQETQYF. Here the CDR3 DNA reads TGCGCCAGCAGGGGGCTAGCGGGACAAGAGACCCAGTACTTC.

The chain couples TRBV4-1 to TRBJ1-4, with a weak D call TRBD1 (5 bases). V lost 4 bases, J lost 4 bases, and 13 bases lay in between. The CDR3 is 15 amino acids. Looked up from germline, CDR1 is MGHRA and CDR2 is YSYEKL. CDR3 sequence reads: CASSLQGVVNEKLFF. The CDR3 nucleotides read TGCGCCAGCAGCCTACAAGGGGTGGTTAATGAAAAACTGTTTTTT.

The V gene is TRBV6-5, the J gene TRBJ2-7, with D perhaps TRBD1 (6 bases). From germline, CDR1 is MNHEY and CDR2 SVGAGI. V lost 0 bases to trimming and J lost 3 bases, with 9 bases between them. This CDR3 spans 14 amino acids. CDR3 DNA: TGTGCCAGCAGTTACTCGCCAGGGGACTACGAGCAGTACTTC. Translation gives CASSYSPGDYEQYF.

The CDR3 DNA is TGTGCCAGTACAGTTGGGGGACTAGCGGGAAATGAGCAGTTCTTC. Encoded protein: CASTVGGLAGNEQFF. The V gene is TRBV19, the J gene TRBJ2-1; 13 bases agree with TRBD2. Trimming took 7 bases from V and 7 from J; bases not matched to a gene: 7. The CDR3 is made up of 15 amino acids. Germline assignment: CDR1 LNHDA and CDR2 SQIVND (reference sequence). The variable domain in full, completed from reference TRBV19 and TRBJ2-1, reads DGGITQSPKYLFRKEGQNVTLSCEQNLNHDAMYWYRQDPGQGLRLIYYSQIVNDFQKGDIAEGYSVSREKKESFPLTVTSAQKNPTAFYLCASTVGGLAGNEQFFGPGTRLTVL.